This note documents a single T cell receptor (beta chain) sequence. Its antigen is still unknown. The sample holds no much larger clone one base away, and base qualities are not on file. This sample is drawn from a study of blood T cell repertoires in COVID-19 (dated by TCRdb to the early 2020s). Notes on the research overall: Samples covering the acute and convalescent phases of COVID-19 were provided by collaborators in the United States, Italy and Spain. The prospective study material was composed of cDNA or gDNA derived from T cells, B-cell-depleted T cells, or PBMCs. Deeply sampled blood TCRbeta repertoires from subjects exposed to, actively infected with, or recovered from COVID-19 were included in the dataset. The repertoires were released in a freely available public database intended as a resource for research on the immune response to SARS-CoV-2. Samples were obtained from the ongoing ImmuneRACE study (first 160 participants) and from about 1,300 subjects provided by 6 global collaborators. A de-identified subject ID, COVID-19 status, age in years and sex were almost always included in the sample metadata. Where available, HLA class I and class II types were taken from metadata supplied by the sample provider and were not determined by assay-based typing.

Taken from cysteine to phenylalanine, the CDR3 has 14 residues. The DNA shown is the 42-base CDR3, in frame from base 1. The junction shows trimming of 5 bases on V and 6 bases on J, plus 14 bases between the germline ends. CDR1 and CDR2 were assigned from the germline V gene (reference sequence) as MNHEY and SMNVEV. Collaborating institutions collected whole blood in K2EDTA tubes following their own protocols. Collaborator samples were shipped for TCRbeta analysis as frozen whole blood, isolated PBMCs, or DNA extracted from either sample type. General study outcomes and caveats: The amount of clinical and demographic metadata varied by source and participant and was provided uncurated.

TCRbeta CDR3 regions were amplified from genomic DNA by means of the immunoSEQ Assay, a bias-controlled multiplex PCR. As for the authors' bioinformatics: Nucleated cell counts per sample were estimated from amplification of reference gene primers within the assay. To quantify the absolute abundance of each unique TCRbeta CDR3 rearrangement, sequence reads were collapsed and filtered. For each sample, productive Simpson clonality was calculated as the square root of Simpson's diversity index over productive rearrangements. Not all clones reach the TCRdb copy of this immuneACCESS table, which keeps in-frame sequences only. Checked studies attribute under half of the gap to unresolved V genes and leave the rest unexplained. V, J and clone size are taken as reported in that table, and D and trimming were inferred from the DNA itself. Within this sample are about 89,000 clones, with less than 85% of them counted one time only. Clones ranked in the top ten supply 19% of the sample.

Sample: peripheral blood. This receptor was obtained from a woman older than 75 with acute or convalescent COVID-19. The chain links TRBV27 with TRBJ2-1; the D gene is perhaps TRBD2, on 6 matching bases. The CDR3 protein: CASSTWDSRNEQFF. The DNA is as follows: TGTGCCAGCAGTACCTGGGACTCCCGCAATGAGCAGTTCTTC.